What follows is one TCR beta chain and its context. Its antigen is undetermined. The sample comes from a study of T cell repertoires in cytomegalovirus infection. Study at large: Matching HLA type and CMV infection were both indicated by public TCR beta signatures. Overall study findings and caveats: HLA-C-restricted TCR beta clonotypes specific for CMV led the ex vivo response. Frequencies of public TCR beta families were cumulated, and this identified carriers of CMV plus the relevant HLA.

TCRdb re-called the reads through MiXCR, storing one row per CDR3 protein. The repertoire consists of about 130,000 distinct CDR3 sequences, with roughly 9% occurring once and the leading ten covering 10%. CDR3 size: 14 residues. With 1 base removed from V and 3 bases from J, the gap between germline ends came to 10 bases. Germline values: CDR1 MDHEN, CDR2 SYDVKM. The sequencing sample was made of PBMCs. The sequence was obtained from a human donor in good health (CMV status not recorded). Some clones in this sample may be carry-over from other donors' samples. The chain has TRBV28 and TRBJ2-7; D may be TRBD2 (5 bases). The chain's CDR3 is CASSLFQDFYEQYF. The CDR3 DNA sequence: TGTGCCAGCAGTTTATTCCAGGACTTCTACGAGCAGTACTTC. Combining the CDR3 with reference TRBV28 and TRBJ2-7 gives the whole variable domain DVKVTQSSRYLVKRTGEKVFLECVQDMDHENMFWYRQDPGLGLRLIYFSYDVKMKEKGDIPEGYSVSREKKERFSLILESASTNQTSMYLCASSLFQDFYEQYFGPGTRLTVT.